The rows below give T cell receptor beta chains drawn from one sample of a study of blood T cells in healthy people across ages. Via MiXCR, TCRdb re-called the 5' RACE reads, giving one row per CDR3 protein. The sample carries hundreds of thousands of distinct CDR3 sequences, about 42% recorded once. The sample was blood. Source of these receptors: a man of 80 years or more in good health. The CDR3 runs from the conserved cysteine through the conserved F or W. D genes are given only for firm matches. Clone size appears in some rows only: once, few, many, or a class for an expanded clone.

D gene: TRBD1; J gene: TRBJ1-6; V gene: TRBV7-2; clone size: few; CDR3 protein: CASRRQGSSYNSPLHF; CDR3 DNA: TGTGCCAGCAGAAGACAGGGGAGCTCCTATAATTCACCCCTCCACTTT
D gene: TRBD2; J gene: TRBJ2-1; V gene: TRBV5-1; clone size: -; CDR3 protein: CASSSVPSGGVDEQFF; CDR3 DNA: TGCGCCAGCAGTTCGGTTCCTAGCGGGGGGGTAGATGAGCAGTTCTTC
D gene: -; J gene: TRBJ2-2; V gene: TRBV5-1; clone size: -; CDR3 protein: CASSLEQGRTGELFF; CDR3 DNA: TGCGCCAGCAGCTTGGAACAGGGTAGGACCGGGGAGCTGTTTTTT
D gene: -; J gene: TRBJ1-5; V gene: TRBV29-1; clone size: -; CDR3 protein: CSVAGDVNQPQHF; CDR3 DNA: TGCAGCGTTGCAGGGGACGTCAATCAGCCCCAGCATTTT
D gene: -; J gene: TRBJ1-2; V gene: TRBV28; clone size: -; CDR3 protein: CASSPTLGTLYGYTF; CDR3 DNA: TGTGCCAGCAGTCCCACCCTCGGGACCCTGTATGGCTACACCTTC
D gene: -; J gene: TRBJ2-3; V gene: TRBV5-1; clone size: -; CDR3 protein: CASSRQVSTDTQYF; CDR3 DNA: TGCGCCAGCAGCAGACAGGTTAGCACAGATACGCAGTATTTT
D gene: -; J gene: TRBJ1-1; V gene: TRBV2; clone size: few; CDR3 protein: CASRDTGDTEAFF; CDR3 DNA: TGTGCCAGCAGAGATACAGGAGACACTGAAGCTTTCTTT
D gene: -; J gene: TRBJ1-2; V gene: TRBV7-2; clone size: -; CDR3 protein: CASSPSNSGYTF; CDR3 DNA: TGTGCCAGCAGCCCTAGCAATAGTGGCTACACCTTC
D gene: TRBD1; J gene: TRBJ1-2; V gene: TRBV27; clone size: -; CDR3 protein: CASSATPGTGVGGYTF; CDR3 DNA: TGTGCCAGCAGTGCTACTCCCGGGACAGGGGTAGGTGGCTACACCTTC
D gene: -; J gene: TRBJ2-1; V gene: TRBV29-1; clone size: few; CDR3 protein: CSVEGASNEQFF; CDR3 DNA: TGCAGCGTTGAAGGGGCTAGCAATGAGCAGTTCTTC
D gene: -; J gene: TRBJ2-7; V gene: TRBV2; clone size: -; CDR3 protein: CASSEAGTAYEQYF; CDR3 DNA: TGTGCCAGCAGTGAAGCTGGGACGGCCTACGAGCAGTACTTC
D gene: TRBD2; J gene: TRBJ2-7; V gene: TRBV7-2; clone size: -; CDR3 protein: CASSLAGTSGISYEQYF; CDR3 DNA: TGTGCCAGCAGCTTAGCAGGGACTAGCGGGATCTCCTACGAGCAGTACTTC
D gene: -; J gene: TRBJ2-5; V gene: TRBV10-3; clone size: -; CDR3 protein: CAISADVSGTQETQYF; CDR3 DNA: TGTGCCATCAGTGCGGACGTTTCGGGGACGCAAGAGACCCAGTACTTC
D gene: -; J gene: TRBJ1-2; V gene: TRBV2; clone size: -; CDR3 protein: CASSVRRGRDGYTF; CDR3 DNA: TGTGCCAGCAGTGTACGAAGGGGGAGGGATGGCTACACCTTC
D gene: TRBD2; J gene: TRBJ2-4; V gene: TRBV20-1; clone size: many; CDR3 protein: CSARILAETLAKNIQYF; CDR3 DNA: TGCAGTGCTAGGATTCTAGCGGAGACTTTAGCCAAAAACATTCAGTACTTC
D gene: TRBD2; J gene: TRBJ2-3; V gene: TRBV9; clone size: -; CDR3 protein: CASSVDVGSQRGDTQYF; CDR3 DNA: TGTGCCAGCAGCGTAGACGTGGGATCCCAGCGGGGGGATACGCAGTATTTT